The T cell receptor (beta chain) under discussion was sequenced for a study of patients and donors after allogeneic stem cell transplantation. The V and J ends lost 4 bases and 0 bases, in that order; junction bases with no gene match: 3. The CDR3 extends over 15 amino acids. CDR1 and CDR2 from the germline V gene are SEHNR and FQNEAQ (reference sequence). TCRdb re-called the RT-PCR reads through MiXCR, storing one row per CDR3 protein. The sample yields 200,000 to 250,000 distinct CDR3 sequences, 13% to 15% seen once. The clonotype comes from a human donor who was either an allogeneic HSCT recipient or a stem cell or donor lymphocyte infusion donor (not recorded which). It is not recorded whose cells these are; they may come from a transplant donor. The sample comprised blood, either unsorted or a sorted T cell fraction (not recorded which). The J gene is TRBJ2-4, the V gene TRBV7-9; 7 bases are a match to TRBD2. The CDR3 reads CASSSGLVAKNIQYF. The CDR3 region has the DNA TGTGCCAGCAGCTCAGGACTAGTAGCCAAAAACATTCAGTACTTC.